One sample yielded the 11 T cell receptor beta chains listed below, sequenced in a study of blood T cells in healthy people across ages. A sample-barcoded 5' primer and a J-beta primer mix were used in a second PCR of about 7 to 12 cycles. TCRdb analysed the 5' RACE reads with MiXCR anew, one entry per CDR3 protein. The table lists over a million distinct CDR3 sequences, approximately 59% of them singletons. Sequencing was carried out using blood. The receptors here all came from a man aged 18 to 29 in good health.

Here the CDR3 DNA reads TGCGCCAGCAGCCCTCTGCGCGGGGAGACCCAGTACTTC. Protein sequence: CASSPLRGETQYF. V and J are TRBV4-3 and TRBJ2-5, with D possibly being TRBD2 (5 bases). Trimming took off 4 bases at V and 5 bases at J, with 11 bases between the two ends. The CDR3 has 13 amino acids. Germline CDR1 LGHNA, CDR2 YSLEER.

This clonotype was counted only a few times. The gene calls are TRBV29-1 and TRBJ1-1; 9 bases are shared with TRBD1. Germline CDR1 SQVTM, CDR2 ANQGSEA. V was clipped by 7 bases and J by 5 bases; unmatched bases: 5. The CDR3 is 12 residues long. The CDR3 here is CSGRDRATEAFF. The DNA for the CDR3 is TGCAGCGGCCGGGACAGGGCTACTGAAGCTTTCTTT.

This sequence joins TRBV12-3 or TRBV12-4 and TRBJ1-6; a possible D gene is TRBD1 (6 bases). V was cut by 1 base and J by 7 bases, with 23 bases left in between. The CDR3 covers 19 residues. The DNA of the CDR3 is TGTGCCAGCAGTTTAGGACAGGCGACTGTGCGAGGAGACAATTCACCCCTCCACTTT. Translated, it gives CASSLGQATVRGDNSPLHF.

The chain has TRBV7-6 and TRBJ1-4, with TRBD1 identical over 7 bases. Germline V gene sequence: CDR1 SGHVS, CDR2 FNYEAQ. The CDR3 spans 14 residues. The V and J ends lost 5 bases and 4 bases, in that order; junction bases with no gene match: 4. The CDR3 nucleotides read TGTGCCAGCAGCCGAGACAGGGTTAATGAAAAACTGTTTTTT. Translated, it gives CASSRDRVNEKLFF.

This clonotype was seen a few times. The chain is built from TRBV4-1 and TRBJ2-7, with 7 bases aligning to TRBD1. Per germline, CDR1 MGHRA and CDR2 YSYEKL. With V trimmed by 0 bases and J by 5 bases, 7 bases remained unmatched. The CDR3 runs to 15 residues. DNA for the CDR3: TGCGCCAGCAGCCAAGAACCAGGGGGTAGGAACGAGCAGTACTTC. Amino acids: CASSQEPGGRNEQYF.

The chain employs TRBV10-3 and TRBJ2-2; 13 nucleotides match TRBD2. With V trimmed by 7 bases and J by 2 bases, 4 bases remained unmatched. The CDR3 covers 16 residues. The V gene's germline CDR1 is ENHRY and CDR2 SYGVKD. The CDR3 loop is CAITRLAGGNTGELFF. CDR3 DNA: TGTGCCATCACCCGACTAGCGGGGGGCAACACCGGGGAGCTGTTTTTT.

The V gene is TRBV6-5, the J gene TRBJ2-6; D remains unclear. Germline V gene sequence: CDR1 MNHEY, CDR2 SVGAGI. Trimming removed 0 bases from V and 2 bases from J, with 11 bases in between. The CDR3 spans 17 residues. This chain's CDR3 is CASSYSDLFTGANVLTF. In DNA, the CDR3 is TGTGCCAGCAGTTACTCAGACTTATTTACTGGGGCCAACGTCCTGACTTTC.

This chain uses TRBV6-2 or TRBV6-3 with TRBJ2-3; a weak D match, TRBD1 (5 bases). The CDR3 covers 18 residues. Trimming cost V 4 bases and J 0 bases, with 20 bases left between them. From germline, CDR1 is MNHEY and CDR2 SVGEGT. The CDR3 is CASSFLRQMGPSTDTQYF. CDR3 DNA: TGTGCCAGCAGTTTTCTCCGACAGATGGGGCCTAGCACAGATACGCAGTATTTT.

The J gene is TRBJ2-7, the V gene TRBV7-9; 14 bases align to TRBD2. CDR1 and CDR2 from the germline V gene are SEHNR and FQNEAQ (reference sequence). J gave up 4 bases and V 5 bases, and 10 bases lay outside the gene matches. CDR3 length: 17 residues. The CDR3 coding sequence is TGTGCCAGCAGCGTACTTGGGACTAGCGGGAGACCTTACGAGCAGTACTTC. Encoded protein: CASSVLGTSGRPYEQYF.

The CDR3 loop is CASSQKGNGYGYTF. CDR3 in DNA: TGTGCCAGCAGCCAAAAGGGAAACGGCTATGGCTACACCTTC. The V call is TRBV14, the J call TRBJ1-2; no clear D gene. From germline, CDR1 is SGHDN and CDR2 FVKESK. The V end was cut by 2 bases, the J end by 4 bases, with 11 bases between. The CDR3 runs 14 residues. Drawing the rest from reference TRBV14 and TRBJ1-2, the complete variable domain is EAGVTQFPSHSVIEKGQTVTLRCDPISGHDNLYWYRRVMGKEIKFLLHFVKESKQDESGMPNNRFLAERTGGTYSTLKVQPAELEDSGVYFCASSQKGNGYGYTFGSGTRLTVV.

The CDR3 DNA follows: TGTGCCAGCAGCCCACACCTCTTAGGAGTCGGGGAGCTGTTTTTT. Protein product: CASSPHLLGVGELFF. V is TRBV6-5 and J is TRBJ2-2; D is unresolved. CDR1 and CDR2 (germline): MNHEY, SVGAGI. The V gene lost 6 bases and the J gene lost 7 bases, with 18 bases spanning the gap. This CDR3 comprises 15 residues.